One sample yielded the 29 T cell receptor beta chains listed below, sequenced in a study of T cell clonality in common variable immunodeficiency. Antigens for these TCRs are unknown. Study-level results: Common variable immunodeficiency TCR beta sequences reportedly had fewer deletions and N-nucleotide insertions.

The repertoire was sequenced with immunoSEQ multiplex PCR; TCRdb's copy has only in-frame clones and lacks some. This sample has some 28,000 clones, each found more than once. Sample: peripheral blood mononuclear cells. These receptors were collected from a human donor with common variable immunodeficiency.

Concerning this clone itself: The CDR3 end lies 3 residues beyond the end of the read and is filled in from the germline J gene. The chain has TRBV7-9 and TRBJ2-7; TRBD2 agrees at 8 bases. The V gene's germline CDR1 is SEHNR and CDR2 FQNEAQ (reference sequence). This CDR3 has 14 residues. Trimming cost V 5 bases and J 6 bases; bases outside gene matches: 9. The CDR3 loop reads CASSSRGGAGEQYF. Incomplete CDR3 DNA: TGTGCCAGCAGCAGCCGGGGGGGGGCGGGCGAG.

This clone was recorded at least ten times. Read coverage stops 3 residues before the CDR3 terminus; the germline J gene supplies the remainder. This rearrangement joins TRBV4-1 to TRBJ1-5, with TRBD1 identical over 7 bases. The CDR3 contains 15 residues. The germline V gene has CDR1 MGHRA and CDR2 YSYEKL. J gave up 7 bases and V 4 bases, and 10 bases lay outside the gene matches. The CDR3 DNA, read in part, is TGCGCCAGCAGCCGTACAGGGGATGGCGGCCAGCCC. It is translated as CASSRTGDGGQP. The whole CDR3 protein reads CASSRTGDGGQPQHF.

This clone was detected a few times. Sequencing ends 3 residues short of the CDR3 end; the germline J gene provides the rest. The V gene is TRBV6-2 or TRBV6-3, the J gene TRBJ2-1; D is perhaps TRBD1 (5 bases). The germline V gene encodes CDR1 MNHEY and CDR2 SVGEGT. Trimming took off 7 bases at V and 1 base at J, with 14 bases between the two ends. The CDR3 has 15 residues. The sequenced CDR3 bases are TGTGCCAGCACTATCGAACAGGTATCCTACAATGAG. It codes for CASTIEQVSYNE. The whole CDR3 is CASTIEQVSYNEQFF.

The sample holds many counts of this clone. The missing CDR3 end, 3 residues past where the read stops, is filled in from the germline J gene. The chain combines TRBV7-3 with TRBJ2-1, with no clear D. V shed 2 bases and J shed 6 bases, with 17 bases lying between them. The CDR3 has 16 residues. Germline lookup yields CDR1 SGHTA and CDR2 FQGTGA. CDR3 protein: CASSLGNQLVGNEQFF. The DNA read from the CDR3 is TGTGCCAGCAGCTTAGGTAACCAGCTAGTAGGCAATGAG. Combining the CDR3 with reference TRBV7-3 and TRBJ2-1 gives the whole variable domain GAGVSQTPSNKVTEKGKYVELRCDPISGHTALYWYRQSLGQGPEFLIYFQGTGAADDSGLPNDRFFAVRPEGSVSTLKIQRTERGDSAVYLCASSLGNQLVGNEQFFGPGTRLTVL.

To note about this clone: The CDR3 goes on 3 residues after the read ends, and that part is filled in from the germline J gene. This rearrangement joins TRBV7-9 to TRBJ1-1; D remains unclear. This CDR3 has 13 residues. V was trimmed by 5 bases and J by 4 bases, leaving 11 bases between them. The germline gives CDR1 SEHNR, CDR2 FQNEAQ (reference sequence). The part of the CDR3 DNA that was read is TGTGCCAGCAGCGAGACACATTCCACTGAA. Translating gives CASSETHSTE. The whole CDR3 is CASSETHSTEAFF.

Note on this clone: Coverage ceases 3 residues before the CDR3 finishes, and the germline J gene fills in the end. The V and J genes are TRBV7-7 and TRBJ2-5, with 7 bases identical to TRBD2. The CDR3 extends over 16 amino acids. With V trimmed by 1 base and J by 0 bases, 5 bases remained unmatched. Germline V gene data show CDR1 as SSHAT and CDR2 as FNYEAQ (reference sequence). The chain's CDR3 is CASSLGTSVHQETQYF. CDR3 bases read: TGTGCCAGCAGCTTAGGAACTAGCGTTCACCAAGAGACC. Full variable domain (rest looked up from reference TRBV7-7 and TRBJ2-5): GAGVSQSPRYKVTKRGQDVTLRCDPISSHATLYWYQQALGQGPEFLTYFNYEAQPDKSGLPSDRFSAERPEGSISTLTIQRTEQRDSAMYRCASSLGTSVHQETQYFGPGTRLLVL.

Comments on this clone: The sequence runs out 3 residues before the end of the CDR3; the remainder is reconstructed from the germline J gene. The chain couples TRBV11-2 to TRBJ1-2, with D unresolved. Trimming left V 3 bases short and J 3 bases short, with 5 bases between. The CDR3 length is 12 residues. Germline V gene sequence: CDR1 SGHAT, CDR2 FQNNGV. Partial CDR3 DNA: TGTGCCAGCAGCTTTTCAGACTATGGC. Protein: CASSFSDYG. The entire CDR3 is CASSFSDYGYTF.

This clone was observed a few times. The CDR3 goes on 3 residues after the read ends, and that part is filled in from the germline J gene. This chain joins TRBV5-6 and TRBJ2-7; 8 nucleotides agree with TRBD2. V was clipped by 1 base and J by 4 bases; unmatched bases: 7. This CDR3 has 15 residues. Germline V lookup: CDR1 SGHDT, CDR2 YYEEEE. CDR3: CASSLSAGGLYEQYF. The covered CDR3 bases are TGTGCCAGCAGCTTGTCGGCGGGGGGACTATACGAG.

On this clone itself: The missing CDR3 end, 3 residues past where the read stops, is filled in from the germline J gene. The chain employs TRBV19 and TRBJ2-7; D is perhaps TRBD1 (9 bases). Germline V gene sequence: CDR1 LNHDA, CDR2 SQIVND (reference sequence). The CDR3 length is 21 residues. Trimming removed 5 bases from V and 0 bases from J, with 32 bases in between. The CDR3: CASSGRDRDRRGASSSYEQYF. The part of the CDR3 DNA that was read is TGTGCCAGTAGTGGCCGGGACAGGGATCGGCGGGGGGCCTCGAGCTCCTACGAG.

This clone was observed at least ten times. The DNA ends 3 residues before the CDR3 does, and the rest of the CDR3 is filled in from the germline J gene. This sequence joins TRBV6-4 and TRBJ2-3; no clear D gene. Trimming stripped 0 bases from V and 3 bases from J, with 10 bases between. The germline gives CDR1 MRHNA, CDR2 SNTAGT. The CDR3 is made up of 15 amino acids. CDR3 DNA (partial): TGTGCCAGCAGTGACTCAGGGTTGTTGACAGATACG. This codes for CASSDSGLLTDT. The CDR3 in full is CASSDSGLLTDTQYF.

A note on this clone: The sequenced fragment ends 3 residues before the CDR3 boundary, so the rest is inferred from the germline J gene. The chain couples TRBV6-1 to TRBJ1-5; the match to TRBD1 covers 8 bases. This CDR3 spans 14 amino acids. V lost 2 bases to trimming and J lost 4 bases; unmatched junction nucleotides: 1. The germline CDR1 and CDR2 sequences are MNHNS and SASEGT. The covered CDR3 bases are TGTGCCAGCAGTGAACAGGGGGCGAATCAGCCC. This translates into CASSEQGANQP. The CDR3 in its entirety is CASSEQGANQPQHF.

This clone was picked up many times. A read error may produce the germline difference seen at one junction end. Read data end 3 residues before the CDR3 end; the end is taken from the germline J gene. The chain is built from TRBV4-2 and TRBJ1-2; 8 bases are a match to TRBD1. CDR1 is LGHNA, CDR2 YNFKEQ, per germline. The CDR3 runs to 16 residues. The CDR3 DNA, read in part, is TGCGCCAGCAGCCACAAGGAGTCAGGGGGCGCCTATGGC. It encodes CASSHKESGGAYG. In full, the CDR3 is CASSHKESGGAYGYTF.

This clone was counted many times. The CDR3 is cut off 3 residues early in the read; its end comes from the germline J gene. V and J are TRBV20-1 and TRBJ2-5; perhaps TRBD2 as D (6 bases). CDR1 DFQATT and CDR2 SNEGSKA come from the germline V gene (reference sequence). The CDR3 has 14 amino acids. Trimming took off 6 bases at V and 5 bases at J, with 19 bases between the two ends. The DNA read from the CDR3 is TGCAGTGCCAGCGCCTGGACTACGATGGAGACC. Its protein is CSASAWTTMET. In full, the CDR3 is CSASAWTTMETQYF.

The covered CDR3 bases are TGTGCCAGTAGTATAGCCTGGGCCAATGAG. Its protein is CASSIAWANE. The entire CDR3 protein is CASSIAWANEQFF. The J gene is TRBJ2-1, the V gene TRBV19; D remains unclear. The read ends 3 residues before the CDR3 terminus; that terminus is restored from the germline J gene. This CDR3 spans 13 amino acids. V was pared by 1 base and J by 6 bases, with 7 bases between. Germline CDR1 and CDR2: LNHDA and SQIVND (reference sequence).

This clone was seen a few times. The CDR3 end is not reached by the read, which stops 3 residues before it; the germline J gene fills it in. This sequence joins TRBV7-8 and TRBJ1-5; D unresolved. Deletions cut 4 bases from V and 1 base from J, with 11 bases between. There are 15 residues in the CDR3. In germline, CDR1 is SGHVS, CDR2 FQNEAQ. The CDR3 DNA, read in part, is TGTGCCAGCAGCTCTGAAGCAGGAAGCAATCAGCCC. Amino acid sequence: CASSSEAGSNQP. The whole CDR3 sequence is CASSSEAGSNQPQHF.

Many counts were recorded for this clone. The CDR3 bases that were read are TGTGCCAGCAGCTTAGGGGGGCAGGGGAATGAAAAA. Encoded protein: CASSLGGQGNEK. The CDR3 reads in full as CASSLGGQGNEKLFF. The chain employs TRBV7-8 and TRBJ1-4, with D perhaps TRBD1 (6 bases). The CDR3 end lies 3 residues beyond the end of the read and is filled in from the germline J gene. The ends were cut back, 1 base at V and 5 bases at J, with 11 bases in the middle. The germline gives CDR1 SGHVS, CDR2 FQNEAQ. The CDR3 has 15 residues.

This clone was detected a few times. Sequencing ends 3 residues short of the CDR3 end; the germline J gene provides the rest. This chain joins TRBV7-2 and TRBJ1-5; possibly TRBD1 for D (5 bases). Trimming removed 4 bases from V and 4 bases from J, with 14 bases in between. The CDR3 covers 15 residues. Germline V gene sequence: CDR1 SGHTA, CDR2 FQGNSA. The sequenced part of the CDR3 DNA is TGTGCCAGCAGCTCCGGGGGGTCAAGGAATCAGCCC. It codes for CASSSGGSRNQP. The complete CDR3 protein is CASSSGGSRNQPQHF.

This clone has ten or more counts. This CDR3 reads CASSLGGGGGVEAFF. The CDR3 DNA, read in part, is TGTGCCAGCAGCTTAGGGGGGGGTGGAGGAGTCGAA. The chain recombines TRBV11-2 with TRBJ1-1; D perhaps matches TRBD1 (5 bases). The observed sequence ends 3 residues before the CDR3 terminus, with the missing tail filled in from the germline J gene. The CDR3 spans 15 residues. Germline V gene data show CDR1 as SGHAT and CDR2 as FQNNGV.

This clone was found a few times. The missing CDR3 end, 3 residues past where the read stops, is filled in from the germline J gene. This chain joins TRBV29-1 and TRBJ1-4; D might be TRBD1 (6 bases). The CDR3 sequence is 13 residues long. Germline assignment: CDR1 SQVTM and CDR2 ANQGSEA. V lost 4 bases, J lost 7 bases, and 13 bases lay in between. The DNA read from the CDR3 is TGCAGCGTTGCCTCGGGAGGGGGTGAAAAA. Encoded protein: CSVASGGGEK. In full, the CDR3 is CSVASGGGEKLFF.

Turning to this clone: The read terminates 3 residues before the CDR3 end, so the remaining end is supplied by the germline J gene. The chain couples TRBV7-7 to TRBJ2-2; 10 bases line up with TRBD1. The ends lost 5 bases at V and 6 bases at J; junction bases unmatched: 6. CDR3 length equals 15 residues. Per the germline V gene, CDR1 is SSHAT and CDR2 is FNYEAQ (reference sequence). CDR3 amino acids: CASSAGTGAPGELFF. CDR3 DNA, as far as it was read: TGTGCCAGCAGCGCCGGGACAGGGGCTCCCGGGGAG.

CDR3: CASSFRGGGLNEQYF. CDR3 bases read: TGTGCCAGCAGCTTCCGCGGAGGGGGCCTGAACGAG. This chain uses TRBV7-2 with TRBJ2-7; D might be TRBD1 (7 bases). The read terminates 3 residues before the CDR3 end, so the remaining end is supplied by the germline J gene. CDR1 and CDR2 (germline): SGHTA, FQGNSA. CDR3 length: 15 residues. Trimming took off 3 bases at V and 5 bases at J, with 17 bases between the two ends.

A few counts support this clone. The CDR3 DNA, read in part, is TGTGCCAGCCGGACAGGCCACACCGGGGAG. Protein product: CASRTGHTGE. The full CDR3 is CASRTGHTGELFF. This chain joins TRBV7-2 and TRBJ2-2, with 7 bases lining up with TRBD1. The read stops 3 residues short of the end of the CDR3; the missing end is completed from the germline J gene. Germline CDR1 and CDR2: SGHTA and FQGNSA. The CDR3 totals 13 residues. V lost 8 bases and J lost 3; bases outside the gene matches: 3.

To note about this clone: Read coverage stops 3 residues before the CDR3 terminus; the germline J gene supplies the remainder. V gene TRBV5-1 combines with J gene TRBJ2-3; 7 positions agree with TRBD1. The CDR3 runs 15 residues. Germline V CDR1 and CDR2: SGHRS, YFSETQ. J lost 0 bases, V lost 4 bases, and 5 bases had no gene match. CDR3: CASSVGQLSTDTQYF. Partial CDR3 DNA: TGCGCCAGCAGCGTGGGACAGCTGAGCACAGATACG.

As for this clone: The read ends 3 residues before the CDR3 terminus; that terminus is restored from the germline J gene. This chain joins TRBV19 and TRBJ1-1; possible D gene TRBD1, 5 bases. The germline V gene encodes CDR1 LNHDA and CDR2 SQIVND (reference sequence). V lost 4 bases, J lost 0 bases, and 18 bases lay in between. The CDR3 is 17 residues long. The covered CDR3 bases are TGTGCCAGTAGTACCCAATTCGGGGGGGTTGTGAACACTGAA. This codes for CASSTQFGGVVNTE. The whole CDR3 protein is CASSTQFGGVVNTEAFF.

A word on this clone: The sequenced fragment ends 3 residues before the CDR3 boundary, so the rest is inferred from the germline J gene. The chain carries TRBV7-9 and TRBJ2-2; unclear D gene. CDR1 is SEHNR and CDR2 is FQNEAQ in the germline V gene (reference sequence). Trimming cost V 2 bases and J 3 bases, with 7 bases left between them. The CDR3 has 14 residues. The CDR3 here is CASSLNSYTGELFF. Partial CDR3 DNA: TGTGCCAGCAGCTTAAACAGCTACACCGGGGAG.

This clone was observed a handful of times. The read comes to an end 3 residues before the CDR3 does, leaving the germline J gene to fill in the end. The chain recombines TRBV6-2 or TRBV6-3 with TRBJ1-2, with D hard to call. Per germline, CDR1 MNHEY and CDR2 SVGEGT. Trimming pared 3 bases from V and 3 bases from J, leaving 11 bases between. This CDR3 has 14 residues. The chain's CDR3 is CASSYLGSHYGYTF. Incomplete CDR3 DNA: TGTGCCAGCAGTTATCTCGGGTCCCACTATGGC.

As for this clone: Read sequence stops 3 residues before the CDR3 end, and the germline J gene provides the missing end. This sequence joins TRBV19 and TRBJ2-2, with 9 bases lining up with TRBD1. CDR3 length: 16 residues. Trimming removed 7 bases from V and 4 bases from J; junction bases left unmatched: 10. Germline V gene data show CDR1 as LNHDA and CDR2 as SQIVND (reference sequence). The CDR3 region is CASIPRDRVGTGELFF. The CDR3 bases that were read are TGTGCCAGTATTCCCCGGGACAGGGTCGGCACCGGGGAG. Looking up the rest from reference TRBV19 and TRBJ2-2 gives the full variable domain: DGGITQSPKYLFRKEGQNVTLSCEQNLNHDAMYWYRQDPGQGLRLIYYSQIVNDFQKGDIAEGYSVSREKKESFPLTVTSAQKNPTAFYLCASIPRDRVGTGELFFGEGSRLTVL.

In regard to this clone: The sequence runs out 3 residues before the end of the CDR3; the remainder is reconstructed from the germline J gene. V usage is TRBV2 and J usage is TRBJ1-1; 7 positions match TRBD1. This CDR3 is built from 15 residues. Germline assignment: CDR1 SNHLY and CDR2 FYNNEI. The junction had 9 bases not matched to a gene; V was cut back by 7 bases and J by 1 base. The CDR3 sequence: CASKVEGGKNTEAFF. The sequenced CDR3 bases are TGTGCCAGCAAGGTGGAAGGGGGCAAGAACACTGAA.

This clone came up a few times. The CDR3: CASSYRQAGNQPQHF. CDR3 DNA (partial): TGTGCCAGCAGTTACCGGCAGGCAGGAAATCAGCCC. The chain carries TRBV6-2 or TRBV6-3 and TRBJ1-5, with D uncertain. The CDR3 end falls 3 residues outside the read, so it is completed with the germline J gene. V was pared by 2 bases and J by 4 bases, with 12 bases between. There are 15 residues in the CDR3. The germline CDR1 and CDR2 sequences are MNHEY and SVGEGT.